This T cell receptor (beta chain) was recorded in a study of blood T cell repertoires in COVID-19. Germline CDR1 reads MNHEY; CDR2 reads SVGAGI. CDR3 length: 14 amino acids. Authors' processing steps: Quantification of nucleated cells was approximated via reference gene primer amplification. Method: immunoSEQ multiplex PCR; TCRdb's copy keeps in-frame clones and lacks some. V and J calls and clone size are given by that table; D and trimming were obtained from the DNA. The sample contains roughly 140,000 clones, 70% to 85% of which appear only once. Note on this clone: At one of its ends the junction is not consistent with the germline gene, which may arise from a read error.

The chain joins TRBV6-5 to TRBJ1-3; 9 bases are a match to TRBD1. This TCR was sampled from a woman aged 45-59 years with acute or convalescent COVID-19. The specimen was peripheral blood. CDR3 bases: TGTGCCAGCAGCATGGGACAGGGTGGATACACCATATATTTT. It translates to CASSMGQGGYTIYF.